This is a list of T cell receptor beta chains from one sample in a study of T cells in localized non-small cell lung cancer. Only in-frame clones appear in the TCRdb table, and some are missing; sequencing was by immunoSEQ multiplex PCR. The table lists around 96,000 clones, approximately 91% of them singletons. The specimen was PBMCs, collected before any cancer treatment. These receptors came from a woman aged 35-75 years with stage II squamous cell lung carcinoma. The CDR3 runs from the conserved cysteine through the conserved F or W. D genes are given only for firm matches. Expanded clones get a size class; other rows say once, few or many, or leave the size out.

j_call clone_size v_call cdr3_length d_call cdr3_nt cdr3_aa
TRBJ1-2 . TRBV7-8 14 . TGTGCCAGCAGCTCCAATTTTGGGAGCTATGGCTACACCTTC CASSSNFGSYGYTF
TRBJ1-4 . TRBV5-1 15 . TGCGCCAGCAGCCCATCAGGTCGGGGTTATGAAAAACTGTTTTTT CASSPSGRGYEKLFF
TRBJ1-1 . TRBV6-5 15 . TGTGCCAGCCGAATGGGGGCCTGGGTGAACACTGAAGCTTTCTTT CASRMGAWVNTEAFF
TRBJ2-2 . TRBV11-2 17 . TGTGCCAGCAGCTTAGTTTCAGTCAGGGGTGGCACCGGGGAGCTGTTTTTT CASSLVSVRGGTGELFF
TRBJ1-5 . TRBV6-5 15 . TGTGCCAGCAGTTACCGAAGACAGTCCAATCAGCCCCAGCATTTT CASSYRRQSNQPQHF
TRBJ1-2 once TRBV29-1 13 . TGCAGCGTTGTTCAGGGTGAGGGGTATGGCTACACCTTC CSVVQGEGYGYTF
TRBJ2-2 . TRBV30 15 . TGTGCCTTGGATCTCACGGCCGTGGGGACCGGGGAGCTGTTTTTT CALDLTAVGTGELFF
TRBJ1-2 . TRBV6-5 14 TRBD1 TGTGCCAGCAGTTTCGACAGGGGTTTGGGTGGCTACACCTTC CASSFDRGLGGYTF
TRBJ1-1 . TRBV7-8 13 . TGTGCCAGCACCCGAGGGAGTAACACTGAAGCTTTCTTT CASTRGSNTEAFF
TRBJ2-1 once TRBV30 13 TRBD2 TGTGCCTGTGCTAGCGGGAGGGCCAATGAGCAGTTCTTC CACASGRANEQFF
TRBJ2-7 . TRBV5-1 14 TRBD1 TGCGCCAGCAGCCCGGACAGGGGAAGGGACGAGCAGTACTTC CASSPDRGRDEQYF
TRBJ1-1 . TRBV6-1 14 . TGTGCCAGCAGTGAAGCGCGACGTACCCGGGCGGCTTTCTTT CASSEARRTRAAFF
TRBJ1-3 . TRBV19 14 . TGTGCCAGTAGTATCAGAGACTCTGGAAACACCATATATTTT CASSIRDSGNTIYF
TRBJ1-5 . TRBV5-1 14 . TGCGCCAGCAGCTTGGGTCTTAGCAATCAGCCCCAGCATTTT CASSLGLSNQPQHF
TRBJ2-7 . TRBV19 13 . TGTGCCAGTAGTAAGGTAGCGTGGATAGAGCAGTACTTC CASSKVAWIEQYF
TRBJ1-4 . TRBV6-6 15 TRBD1 TGTGCCAGCAGTTACTCGGGACAGGGGGCCGGAGAACTGTTTTTT CASSYSGQGAGELFF
TRBJ2-2 once TRBV10-3 12 . TGTGCCATCACCGGGAACACCGGGGAGCTGTTTTTT CAITGNTGELFF
TRBJ2-3 . TRBV5-1 17 TRBD2 TGCGCCAGCAGCCCCCGGACTAGCGGGAGGCCGGTGGATACGCAGTATTTT CASSPRTSGRPVDTQYF
TRBJ2-1 . TRBV28 15 TRBD2 TGTGCCAGCAGTCCCAGGACTAGCGGGAGGAGTACGCAGTTCTTC CASSPRTSGRSTQFF
TRBJ2-4 . TRBV28 14 . TGTGCCAGCAGTTTAAGGCGGCGGGGCAGTTTTCAGTACTTC CASSLRRRGSFQYF
TRBJ2-7 . TRBV27 13 . TGTGCCAGCAGTTCCAGTGGGGCCTACGAGCAGTACTTC CASSSSGAYEQYF
TRBJ2-1 . TRBV5-6 16 . TGTGCCAGCAGCTTGGTAGGGGCAGGGACCTACAATGAGCAGTTCTTC CASSLVGAGTYNEQFF
TRBJ2-3 . TRBV6-1 13 TRBD1 TGTGCCAGCAGTGGAGACAGGGGAGATACGCAGTATTTT CASSGDRGDTQYF
TRBJ2-7 . TRBV5-1 15 . TGCGCCAGCAGCTTGGGCCAGGCAAGCTCCTACGAGCAGTACTTC CASSLGQASSYEQYF
TRBJ2-5 once TRBV15 13 . TGTGCCACCAGCACCCCGGGCGGGGAGACCCAGTACTTC CATSTPGGETQYF
TRBJ1-1 . TRBV13 16 . TGTGCCAGCAGCTTCAGAAAGGGGCGAGCGAACACTGAAGCTTTCTTT CASSFRKGRANTEAFF
TRBJ2-2 . TRBV19 15 TRBD1 TGTGCCAGTAGTGGGGCCAGGGGGCACACCGGGGAGCTGTTTTTT CASSGARGHTGELFF
TRBJ2-2 . TRBV18 16 TRBD1 TGTGCCAGCTCACCGGGACAGGGCCTGGGGACCGGGGAGCTGTTTTTT CASSPGQGLGTGELFF
TRBJ2-1 once TRBV2 15 TRBD2 TGTGCCAGCCAGGATTGGACTAGCGGGGGGGCTGAGCAGTTCTTC CASQDWTSGGAEQFF
TRBJ1-2 . TRBV28 12 . TGTGCCAGCTCAGAGGGAAAGGAAGGCTACACCTTC CASSEGKEGYTF
TRBJ1-2 . TRBV7-9 16 TRBD1 TGTGCCAGCAGCTTAGGTGTGGGACAGGATCACTATGGCTACACCTTC CASSLGVGQDHYGYTF
TRBJ2-7 . TRBV6-6 15 TRBD2 TGTGCCAGCAGTCCCCCGACTAGCGCTCCCTACGAGCAGTACTTC CASSPPTSAPYEQYF
TRBJ2-7 . TRBV5-6 14 TRBD1 TGTGCCAGCAACAGAACAGGGGGGCCCTACGAGCAGTACTTC CASNRTGGPYEQYF
TRBJ1-3 . TRBV5-1 17 . TGCGCCAGCAGCTTGAGGGGACACCAAAACTCTGGAAACACCATATATTTT CASSLRGHQNSGNTIYF
TRBJ1-1 . TRBV27 13 TRBD1 TGTGCCAGCAGGGGACAGGGGAACACTGAAGCTTTCTTT CASRGQGNTEAFF